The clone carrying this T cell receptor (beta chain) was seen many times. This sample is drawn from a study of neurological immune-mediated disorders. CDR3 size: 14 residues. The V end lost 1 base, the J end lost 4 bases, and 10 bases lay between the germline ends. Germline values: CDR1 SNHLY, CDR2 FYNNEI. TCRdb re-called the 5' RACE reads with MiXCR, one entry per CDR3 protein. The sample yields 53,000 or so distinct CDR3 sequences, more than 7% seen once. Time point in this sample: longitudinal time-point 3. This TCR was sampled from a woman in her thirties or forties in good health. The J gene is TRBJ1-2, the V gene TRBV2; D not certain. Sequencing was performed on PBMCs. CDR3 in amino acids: CASSEEKGSYGYTF. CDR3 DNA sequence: TGTGCCAGCAGTGAAGAGAAGGGAAGCTATGGCTACACCTTC.